Reported below is one T cell receptor beta chain. Its antigen is undetermined. The source of the sample is a study of CD4 T cells in relation to SARS-CoV-2 and coronaviruses. The unexposed donors gave CD4+ T cells in about 2011-2019, prior to COVID-19. CD4+ T cells were isolated from the cells after around eleven days of culture. The CDR3 is 16 residues long. Germline V gives CDR1 LGHNT, CDR2 FRNRAP. V was clipped by 0 bases and J by 0 bases, with 10 bases between them. The repertoire was sequenced with immunoSEQ multiplex PCR; TCRdb's copy has only in-frame clones and lacks some. The sample consists of 21,000 or so clones, over 70% of them appearing once.

The receptor was isolated from a human donor in good health. This chain connects TRBV12-5 to TRBJ2-3; D perhaps matches TRBD2 (5 bases). Specimen: CD4+ T cells from PBMCs, cultured in vitro. Here the CDR3 DNA reads TGTGCTAGTGGTTTGGTACTTGGCGGGAGCACAGATACGCAGTATTTT. This sequence encodes CASGLVLGGSTDTQYF.